A selection of T cell receptor beta chains follows, all from one sample in a study of cytomegalovirus exposure and HLA in healthy donors. Profiling relied on immunoSEQ multiplex PCR, and the TCRdb table lists in-frame clones only, not all of them. The data hold more than 95,000 clones, with less than 80% observed a single time. Sequencing input: PBMCs. These receptors all stem from a man aged 25 to 40 in good health and CMV-seronegative. Each CDR3 is given with its conserved first and last residue. The D gene is left open where the match is weak. Part of the rows lack a size; the others show once, few, many or a class for expanded clones.

j_gene: TRBJ1-4
abundance: .
d_gene: TRBD1
v_gene: TRBV27
CDR3aa: CASSTIQGGEEKLFF
CDR3nt: TGTGCCAGCAGTACAATACAGGGGGGGGAAGAAAAACTGTTTTTT

j_gene: TRBJ2-1
abundance: .
d_gene: TRBD2
v_gene: TRBV30
CDR3aa: CAWSVRGLAESNEQFF
CDR3nt: TGTGCCTGGAGTGTACGAGGACTAGCGGAGTCCAATGAGCAGTTCTTC

j_gene: TRBJ2-4
abundance: .
d_gene: .
v_gene: TRBV4-3
CDR3aa: CASSQDGLGAKNIQYF
CDR3nt: TGCGCCAGCAGCCAAGATGGTCTCGGAGCCAAAAACATTCAGTACTTC

j_gene: TRBJ2-7
abundance: .
d_gene: .
v_gene: TRBV11-2
CDR3aa: CASSLGTGSSYEQYF
CDR3nt: TGTGCCAGCAGCTTAGGCACAGGGAGCTCCTACGAGCAGTACTTC

j_gene: TRBJ1-2
abundance: few
d_gene: TRBD1
v_gene: TRBV6-1
CDR3aa: CASRRDSLSYGYTF
CDR3nt: TGTGCCAGCAGAAGGGACAGCCTTTCCTATGGCTACACCTTC

j_gene: TRBJ2-7
abundance: .
d_gene: TRBD1
v_gene: TRBV29-1
CDR3aa: CSASQGVSYEQYF
CDR3nt: TGCAGCGCTTCACAGGGGGTCTCCTACGAGCAGTACTTC

j_gene: TRBJ1-1
abundance: .
d_gene: .
v_gene: TRBV5-1
CDR3aa: CASSLLSREGGNTEAFF
CDR3nt: TGCGCCAGCAGCTTACTCAGCAGGGAGGGAGGGAACACTGAAGCTTTCTTT

j_gene: TRBJ2-2
abundance: .
d_gene: TRBD2
v_gene: TRBV9
CDR3aa: CASSVGAGGGIFGELFF
CDR3nt: TGTGCCAGCAGCGTAGGAGCGGGGGGCGGTATCTTCGGGGAGCTGTTTTTT

j_gene: TRBJ2-1
abundance: .
d_gene: .
v_gene: TRBV4-3
CDR3aa: CASSPRAGYNEQFF
CDR3nt: TGCGCCAGCAGTCCCAGGGCAGGGTACAATGAGCAGTTCTTC

j_gene: TRBJ2-7
abundance: once
d_gene: TRBD2
v_gene: TRBV10-2
CDR3aa: CASRTGGASSYEQYF
CDR3nt: TGCGCCAGCAGGACCGGGGGGGCGAGCTCCTACGAGCAGTACTTC

j_gene: TRBJ1-1
abundance: .
d_gene: .
v_gene: TRBV7-9
CDR3aa: CASSNTVGATEAFF
CDR3nt: TGTGCCAGCAGCAACACCGTTGGGGCCACTGAAGCTTTCTTT

j_gene: TRBJ1-4
abundance: few
d_gene: .
v_gene: TRBV4-3
CDR3aa: CASSPRAGERHEKLFF
CDR3nt: TGCGCCAGCAGCCCGCGTGCAGGGGAGCGCCACGAAAAACTGTTTTTT

j_gene: TRBJ2-7
abundance: .
d_gene: TRBD1
v_gene: TRBV15
CDR3aa: CATSHDETGGIRTYEQYF
CDR3nt: TGTGCCACCAGCCACGATGAGACAGGGGGCATAAGGACCTACGAGCAGTACTTC

j_gene: TRBJ2-2
abundance: .
d_gene: .
v_gene: TRBV5-4
CDR3aa: CASSPVTSNTGELFF
CDR3nt: TGTGCCAGCAGCCCCGTTACATCGAACACCGGGGAGCTGTTTTTT

j_gene: TRBJ1-3
abundance: .
d_gene: .
v_gene: TRBV19
CDR3aa: CASSIPRTGNTIYF
CDR3nt: TGTGCCAGTAGTATTCCCAGGACTGGAAACACCATATATTTT

j_gene: TRBJ2-7
abundance: .
d_gene: TRBD1
v_gene: TRBV28
CDR3aa: CASSDRDRTYEQYF
CDR3nt: TGTGCCAGCAGTGACCGGGACAGGACCTACGAGCAGTACTTC

j_gene: TRBJ2-4
abundance: .
d_gene: .
v_gene: TRBV7-7
CDR3aa: CASSFQGRDTSLAKNIQYF
CDR3nt: TGTGCTAGCAGCTTCCAGGGGAGAGATACGTCCTTAGCCAAAAACATTCAGTACTTC

j_gene: TRBJ2-7
abundance: .
d_gene: TRBD2
v_gene: TRBV5-4
CDR3aa: CASSLVSGNEQYF
CDR3nt: TGTGCCAGCAGCTTGGTGAGCGGGAACGAGCAGTACTTC

j_gene: TRBJ1-2
abundance: .
d_gene: TRBD1
v_gene: TRBV27
CDR3aa: CASSTSPRDRVYGYTF
CDR3nt: TGTGCCAGCAGCACGAGTCCCCGGGACAGGGTTTATGGCTACACCTTC

j_gene: TRBJ2-7
abundance: .
d_gene: TRBD2
v_gene: TRBV11-2
CDR3aa: CASSDGLALEQYF
CDR3nt: TGTGCCAGCAGCGATGGACTAGCTCTCGAGCAGTACTTC

j_gene: TRBJ2-3
abundance: .
d_gene: TRBD2
v_gene: TRBV9
CDR3aa: CASSARGLAGTDTQYF
CDR3nt: TGTGCCAGCAGCGCGAGGGGACTAGCGGGCACAGATACGCAGTATTTT

j_gene: TRBJ2-5
abundance: .
d_gene: TRBD2
v_gene: TRBV7-2
CDR3aa: CASRQRGKQQGTQYF
CDR3nt: TGTGCCAGCAGGCAGCGGGGAAAACAACAAGGGACCCAGTACTTC

j_gene: TRBJ2-1
abundance: once
d_gene: .
v_gene: TRBV7-2
CDR3aa: CASSETGNLDEQFF
CDR3nt: TGTGCCAGCAGCGAAACAGGTAATCTCGATGAGCAGTTCTTC

j_gene: TRBJ1-2
abundance: .
d_gene: .
v_gene: TRBV7-2
CDR3aa: CASSLDQGSHYGYTF
CDR3nt: TGTGCCAGCAGCTTAGACCAGGGTTCTCACTATGGCTACACCTTC

j_gene: TRBJ1-1
abundance: .
d_gene: .
v_gene: TRBV5-6
CDR3aa: CASSLFTAGDTEAFF
CDR3nt: TGTGCCAGCAGCTTGTTTACAGCGGGGGACACTGAAGCTTTCTTT

j_gene: TRBJ2-6
abundance: .
d_gene: .
v_gene: TRBV7-2
CDR3aa: CASSLVGNSGANVLTF
CDR3nt: TGTGCCAGCAGCTTAGTCGGTAACAGTGGGGCCAACGTCCTGACTTTC

j_gene: TRBJ2-1
abundance: .
d_gene: TRBD2
v_gene: TRBV2
CDR3aa: CASTLAGGRNEEQFF
CDR3nt: TGTGCCAGCACACTAGCGGGGGGCCGAAATGAGGAGCAGTTCTTC

j_gene: TRBJ2-5
abundance: .
d_gene: .
v_gene: TRBV5-6
CDR3aa: CASSFGGKETQYF
CDR3nt: TGTGCCAGCAGCTTCGGGGGAAAAGAGACCCAGTACTTC

j_gene: TRBJ2-4
abundance: few
d_gene: .
v_gene: TRBV2
CDR3aa: CASRDNPGLYKNIQYF
CDR3nt: TGTGCCAGCAGGGATAACCCGGGACTTTACAAAAACATTCAGTACTTC

j_gene: TRBJ2-7
abundance: .
d_gene: TRBD2
v_gene: TRBV5-1
CDR3aa: CASSPRDSSGRGEQYF
CDR3nt: TGCGCCAGCAGCCCGAGGGATTCTAGCGGGAGAGGAGAGCAGTACTTC

j_gene: TRBJ1-3
abundance: .
d_gene: .
v_gene: TRBV9
CDR3aa: CASSPRDNSGNTIYF
CDR3nt: TGTGCCAGCAGCCCCCGGGACAACTCTGGAAACACCATATATTTT

j_gene: TRBJ1-2
abundance: .
d_gene: TRBD1
v_gene: TRBV4-1
CDR3aa: CASSNDRVRYGYTF
CDR3nt: TGCGCCAGCAGCAACGACAGGGTTCGGTATGGCTACACCTTC

j_gene: TRBJ2-2
abundance: .
d_gene: .
v_gene: TRBV10-1
CDR3aa: CASSGTATGELFF
CDR3nt: TGCGCCAGCAGTGGGACAGCAACCGGGGAGCTGTTTTTT

j_gene: TRBJ2-2
abundance: .
d_gene: TRBD1
v_gene: TRBV6-5
CDR3aa: CASRPTGRNTGELFF
CDR3nt: TGTGCCAGCAGACCGACAGGGCGGAACACCGGGGAGCTGTTTTTT

j_gene: TRBJ2-2
abundance: once
d_gene: TRBD2
v_gene: TRBV7-9
CDR3aa: CASSPDSGRPGELFF
CDR3nt: TGTGCCAGCAGCCCCGACAGCGGGAGGCCCGGGGAGCTGTTTTTT

j_gene: TRBJ1-5
abundance: .
d_gene: .
v_gene: TRBV5-6
CDR3aa: CASSFQGMNQPQHF
CDR3nt: TGTGCCAGCAGCTTCCAGGGTATGAATCAGCCCCAGCATTTT

j_gene: TRBJ2-1
abundance: .
d_gene: .
v_gene: TRBV7-6
CDR3aa: CASSLMTGAYNEQFF
CDR3nt: TGTGCCAGCAGCTTAATGACAGGAGCCTACAATGAGCAGTTCTTC

j_gene: TRBJ2-1
abundance: .
d_gene: .
v_gene: TRBV6-8
CDR3aa: CASSWFADFYNEQFF
CDR3nt: TGTGCCAGCAGTTGGTTCGCGGACTTCTACAATGAGCAGTTCTTC

j_gene: TRBJ2-2
abundance: .
d_gene: TRBD1
v_gene: TRBV18
CDR3aa: CASSPGTGQSNTGELFF
CDR3nt: TGTGCCAGCTCACCCGGGACAGGTCAATCGAACACCGGGGAGCTGTTTTTT

j_gene: TRBJ1-2
abundance: .
d_gene: .
v_gene: TRBV29-1
CDR3aa: CSVRQINYGYTF
CDR3nt: TGCAGCGTCCGACAGATTAACTATGGCTACACCTTC

j_gene: TRBJ2-7
abundance: few
d_gene: TRBD1
v_gene: TRBV6-5
CDR3aa: CASSWVRDRGSYEQYF
CDR3nt: TGTGCCAGCAGTTGGGTAAGAGACAGGGGCTCCTACGAGCAGTACTTC

j_gene: TRBJ2-5
abundance: .
d_gene: .
v_gene: TRBV6-1
CDR3aa: CASSSIQETQYF
CDR3nt: TGTGCCAGCAGCAGTATCCAAGAGACCCAGTACTTC